The rows below give T cell receptor beta chains drawn from one sample of a study of spatial heterogeneity in lung cancer. Each CDR3 protein gets one entry after TCRdb re-called the 5' RACE reads with MiXCR. Counted here are 24,000 or so distinct CDR3 sequences, approximately 3% occurring once; the ten biggest clones make up 29%. The sample was PBMCs, taken at surgery. These receptors came from a female donor with early-stage non-small cell lung cancer. The CDR3 runs from the conserved cysteine through the conserved F or W. The order of the fields is J gene, clone size, D gene, V gene, CDR3 protein, CDR3 DNA. A D gene is named only where the DNA matches it firmly. Clone size, where shown, is once, few, many, or a class for clones that have expanded.

>TRBJ2-1|many|TRBD1|TRBV5-1
CASSGGTGYNEQFF
TGCGCCAGCAGCGGGGGGACAGGCTACAATGAGCAGTTCTTC
>TRBJ2-5|many|-|TRBV6-1
CASSDETQYF
TGTGCCAGCAGTGATGAGACCCAGTACTTC
>TRBJ1-3|many|-|TRBV9
CASSVTGTSGNTIYF
TGTGCCAGCAGCGTAACGGGGACATCTGGAAACACCATATATTTT
>TRBJ1-3|many|TRBD1|TRBV7-3
CASSLSGGYGNTIYF
TGTGCCAGCAGCTTATCAGGGGGTTACGGAAACACCATATATTTT
>TRBJ2-2|medium-sized|-|TRBV7-8
CASSPREELFF
TGTGCCAGCAGCCCCCGAGAGGAGCTGTTTTTT
>TRBJ2-7|-|-|TRBV27
CASSSRWVESSYEQYF
TGTGCCAGCAGTTCCCGCTGGGTGGAGAGCTCCTACGAGCAGTACTTC
>TRBJ2-5|many|TRBD2|TRBV6-5
CASSATRGGETQYF
TGTGCCAGCAGCGCGACGCGGGGGGGGGAGACCCAGTACTTC
>TRBJ2-5|-|-|TRBV19
CASSRDILETQYF
TGTGCCAGTAGTAGGGACATATTGGAGACCCAGTACTTC
>TRBJ2-1|few|TRBD1|TRBV9
CASSNGQGLNEQFF
TGTGCCAGCAGCAATGGACAGGGGCTCAATGAGCAGTTCTTC
>TRBJ2-1|many|-|TRBV6-4
CASSGSGGADEQFF
TGTGCCAGCAGTGGTTCCGGGGGCGCCGATGAGCAGTTCTTC
>TRBJ2-2|many|TRBD2|TRBV2
CASLGGSSGRTTGELFF
TGTGCCAGCCTCGGGGGGTCGAGCGGGAGAACGACCGGGGAGCTGTTTTTT
>TRBJ2-1|many|TRBD2|TRBV5-1
CASSIAGGPRHEQFF
TGCGCCAGCAGCATAGCGGGAGGGCCTAGGCATGAGCAGTTCTTC
>TRBJ2-1|many|-|TRBV7-8
CASRRLGEDEQFF
TGTGCCAGCAGACGACTAGGAGAGGATGAGCAGTTCTTC
>TRBJ1-1|-|-|TRBV6-6
CASSYGRGEVNTEAFF
TGTGCCAGCAGTTACGGCAGGGGAGAGGTTAACACTGAAGCTTTCTTT
>TRBJ2-1|many|-|TRBV5-5
CASSLVRRNYNEQFF
TGTGCCAGCAGCTTGGTCAGACGGAACTACAATGAGCAGTTCTTC
>TRBJ2-1|many|TRBD2|TRBV3-1
CASSQLTSGYYNEQFF
TGTGCCAGCAGCCAGCTGACTAGCGGGTACTACAATGAGCAGTTCTTC
>TRBJ2-7|many|-|TRBV15
CATSREHLSAYEQYF
TGTGCCACCAGCAGAGAACACCTTTCCGCCTACGAGCAGTACTTC
>TRBJ2-1|many|-|TRBV18
CASSPRGALGSYNEQFF
TGTGCCAGCTCACCACGGGGAGCCCTCGGCTCCTACAATGAGCAGTTCTTC
>TRBJ2-7|many|-|TRBV20-1
CSARDQFRGSYEQYF
TGCAGTGCTAGAGATCAGTTCCGGGGGTCCTACGAGCAGTACTTC
>TRBJ2-1|medium-sized|-|TRBV6-5
CASSSPGVGVYEQFF
TGTGCCAGCAGTTCCCCGGGGGTAGGGGTTTATGAGCAGTTCTTC
>TRBJ2-3|many|-|TRBV3-1
CASTWGDTQYF
TGTGCCAGCACCTGGGGGGATACGCAGTATTTT
>TRBJ2-2|many|-|TRBV5-1
CASSSSQWTANTGELFF
TGCGCCAGCAGTTCGTCTCAGTGGACAGCGAACACCGGGGAGCTGTTTTTT
>TRBJ2-7|-|TRBD1|TRBV10-3
CAISEYPSGQGNYEQYF
TGTGCCATCAGTGAGTACCCCTCGGGACAGGGAAACTACGAGCAGTACTTC
>TRBJ2-1|-|TRBD2|TRBV27
CASIIRAGVSYNEQFF
TGTGCCAGCATCATCCGGGCGGGAGTGTCCTACAATGAGCAGTTCTTC
>TRBJ1-1|many|-|TRBV5-1
CASSLVPPPGTEAFF
TGCGCCAGCAGCTTGGTACCCCCTCCGGGTACTGAAGCTTTCTTT
>TRBJ1-3|medium-sized|TRBD1|TRBV4-1
CASSKRQGADTIYF
TGCGCCAGCAGCAAGCGACAGGGGGCTGACACCATATATTTT
>TRBJ2-4|medium-sized|TRBD1|TRBV6-6
CASSTGALAKNIQYF
TGTGCCAGCAGTACAGGGGCTTTAGCCAAAAACATTCAGTACTTC
>TRBJ2-2|few|TRBD1|TRBV7-9
CASSSDRATGELFF
TGTGCCAGCAGCTCGGACAGGGCCACCGGGGAGCTGTTTTTT
>TRBJ2-1|many|-|TRBV2
CASSRRGGAYNEQFF
TGTGCCAGCAGCCGAAGGGGTGGGGCCTACAATGAGCAGTTCTTC
>TRBJ2-7|many|TRBD2|TRBV6-2/TRBV6-3
CASKLADSYEQYF
TGTGCCAGCAAACTAGCGGACTCCTACGAGCAGTACTTC
>TRBJ2-2|many|-|TRBV27
CASSPGDTGELFF
TGTGCCAGCAGTCCAGGGGACACCGGGGAGCTGTTTTTT
>TRBJ1-1|many|-|TRBV6-1
CASSDHPEESTEAFF
TGTGCCAGCAGTGACCACCCGGAGGAGAGCACTGAAGCTTTCTTT
>TRBJ2-7|many|-|TRBV7-9
CASSLDGIRDEQYF
TGTGCCAGCAGCTTAGACGGGATTAGGGACGAGCAGTACTTC
>TRBJ2-7|-|-|TRBV2
CASSEAGGRAAYEQYF
TGTGCCAGCAGTGAAGCAGGTGGCAGGGCGGCCTACGAGCAGTACTTC
>TRBJ2-7|many|TRBD1|TRBV18
CASSSPGQGDYEQYF
TGTGCCAGCTCATCTCCGGGACAGGGGGATTACGAGCAGTACTTC
>TRBJ2-1|many|-|TRBV11-2
CASSLPHEQFF
TGTGCCAGCAGCTTACCCCATGAGCAGTTCTTC
>TRBJ2-1|many|TRBD2|TRBV12-3/TRBV12-4
CASRLGLAAYNEQFF
TGTGCCAGCAGGCTGGGACTAGCGGCCTACAATGAGCAGTTCTTC
>TRBJ2-7|many|-|TRBV20-1
CSARDDLARGGRSDEQYF
TGCAGTGCTAGAGATGATCTCGCCAGGGGCGGGAGATCTGATGAGCAGTACTTC
>TRBJ1-1|many|TRBD1|TRBV6-5
CASSYQGAPTEAFF
TGTGCCAGCAGTTACCAGGGGGCGCCTACTGAAGCTTTCTTT
>TRBJ1-1|many|-|TRBV7-9
CASRPTVTYNTEAFF
TGTGCCAGCCGACCTACTGTGACATACAACACTGAAGCTTTCTTT
>TRBJ2-7|many|-|TRBV28
CASILIAEPSYEQYF
TGTGCCAGCATACTAATCGCGGAGCCCTCCTACGAGCAGTACTTC
>TRBJ1-1|many|-|TRBV27
CASSLLGGSGARTNTEAFF
TGTGCCAGCAGTTTATTAGGAGGCTCCGGGGCCCGGACGAACACTGAAGCTTTCTTT
>TRBJ2-7|many|-|TRBV27
CASSSRLEYEQYF
TGTGCCAGCAGTTCCCGACTAGAGTACGAGCAGTACTTC
>TRBJ2-7|many|-|TRBV2
CASTPGLLEGGYF
TGTGCCAGCACGCCCGGACTATTGGAGGGCGGGTACTTC
>TRBJ2-7|-|-|TRBV7-9
CASSFTDEQYF
TGTGCCAGCAGCTTCACGGACGAGCAGTACTTC
>TRBJ2-3|many|-|TRBV7-8
CASSIRDLGDTQYF
TGTGCCAGCAGCATCCGGGACCTTGGAGATACGCAGTATTTT
>TRBJ1-5|many|TRBD1|TRBV2
CARGTGRSPQHF
TGTGCCAGGGGGACAGGGCGGAGTCCCCAGCATTTT
>TRBJ2-7|many|TRBD2|TRBV4-2
CASSQEGGLAELDSLGQYF
TGTGCCAGCAGCCAAGAGGGGGGACTAGCAGAGCTTGATAGTTTGGGGCAGTACTTC
>TRBJ1-6|many|-|TRBV10-1
CASSVGRGSPLHF
TGCGCCAGCAGCGTTGGTCGTGGTTCACCCCTCCACTTT
>TRBJ2-1|many|-|TRBV25-1
CASRISVHEQFF
TGTGCCAGCAGGATTAGCGTCCATGAGCAGTTCTTC
>TRBJ2-1|-|-|TRBV7-2
CASSLGPGAGTSGQFF
TGTGCCAGCAGCTTGGGCCCAGGGGCAGGGACCTCAGGGCAGTTCTTC
>TRBJ2-7|many|-|TRBV28
CASRTDDSQYEQYF
TGTGCCAGCAGAACGGATGATTCTCAATACGAGCAGTACTTC
>TRBJ1-2|many|-|TRBV7-9
CASSLAPGPNYGYTF
TGTGCCAGCAGCTTAGCGCCAGGACCTAACTATGGCTACACCTTC
>TRBJ2-1|-|TRBD2|TRBV4-1
CASSYRTSVPPSSYNEQFF
TGCGCCAGCAGCTATAGGACTAGCGTCCCACCGAGCTCCTACAATGAGCAGTTCTTC
>TRBJ2-3|few|-|TRBV6-5
CASSYQPGRPDTQYF
TGTGCCAGCAGTTACCAGCCAGGCCGGCCAGATACGCAGTATTTT
>TRBJ1-2|many|-|TRBV7-8
CASSSNPSNYGYTF
TGTGCCAGCAGCTCTAATCCCAGCAACTATGGCTACACCTTC
>TRBJ2-1|many|-|TRBV7-9
CASSVGDNEQFF
TGTGCCAGCAGCGTAGGGGACAATGAGCAGTTCTTC
>TRBJ2-7|many|-|TRBV5-4
CASSLLVPSSYEQYF
TGTGCCAGCAGCTTACTGGTGCCGAGCTCCTACGAGCAGTACTTC
>TRBJ2-7|many|TRBD2|TRBV5-1
CASSAGTSALYEQYF
TGCGCCAGCAGCGCCGGGACTAGCGCCCTATACGAGCAGTACTTC